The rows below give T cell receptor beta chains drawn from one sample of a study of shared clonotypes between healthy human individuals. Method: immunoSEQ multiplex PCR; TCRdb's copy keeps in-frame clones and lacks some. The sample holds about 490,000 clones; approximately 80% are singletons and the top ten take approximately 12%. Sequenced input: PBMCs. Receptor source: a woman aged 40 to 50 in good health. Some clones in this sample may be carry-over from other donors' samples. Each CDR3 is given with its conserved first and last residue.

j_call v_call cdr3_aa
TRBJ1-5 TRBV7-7 CASSPLRQGHSNQPQHF
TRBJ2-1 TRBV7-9 CALGAGGSISYNEQFF
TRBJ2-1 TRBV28 CASSFPSGGSSYNEQFF
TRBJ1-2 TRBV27 CASSLGIQGYYGYTF
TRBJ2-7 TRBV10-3 CAISESGFSSYEQYF
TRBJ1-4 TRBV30 CAWSRDGANEKLFF
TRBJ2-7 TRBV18 CASSPQDINEQYF
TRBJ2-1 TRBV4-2 CASSQASGEYNEQFF
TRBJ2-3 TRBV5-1 CASSLKQPPSTDTQYF
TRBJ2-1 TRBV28 CASSPGGWAPGIGEQFF
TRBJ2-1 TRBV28 CASTQQANPNEQFF
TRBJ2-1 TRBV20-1 CSAGLTYEQFF
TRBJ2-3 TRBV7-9 CASKAADTQYF
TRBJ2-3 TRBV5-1 CASAAGTSGTDTQYF
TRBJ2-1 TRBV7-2 CASSLGTSGSYEQFF
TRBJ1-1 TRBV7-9 CASSSGQGNTEAFF
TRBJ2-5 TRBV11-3 CASSIRTGGIETQYF
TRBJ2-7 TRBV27 CASSWGQGTRIYEQYF
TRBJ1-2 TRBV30 CAWSRGPNYGYTF
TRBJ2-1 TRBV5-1 CASSPGQGSYNEQFF
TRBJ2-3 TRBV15 CATSRIPPGQGLDTQYF
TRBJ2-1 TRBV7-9 CASSLTMSRWVTRDEQFF
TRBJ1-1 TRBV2 CASSVLGMNTEAFF
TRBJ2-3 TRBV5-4 CASSLKTSGGTDTQYF
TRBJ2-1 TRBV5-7 CASSRELAGYNEQFF
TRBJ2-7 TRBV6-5 CASSQQYEQYF
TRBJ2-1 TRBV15 CATSRDAASGAYNEQFF
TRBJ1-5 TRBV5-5 CASSLEGSDGQPQHF
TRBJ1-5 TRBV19 CASAAPPGVNYGTQPQHF
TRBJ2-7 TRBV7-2 CASSTRQGAYEQYF
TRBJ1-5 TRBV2 CASSEDNQPQHF
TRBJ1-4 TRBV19 CASSMTGTFLERNEKLFF
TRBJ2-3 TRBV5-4 CASSLSGTSTDTQYF
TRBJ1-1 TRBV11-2 CASSLRARTDENTEAFF
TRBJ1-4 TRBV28 CASSRTGGGDEKLFF
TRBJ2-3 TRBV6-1 CASREGGDTQYF
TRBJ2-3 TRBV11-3 CASSVGLAQSTDTQYF
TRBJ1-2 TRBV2 CASRAKTGEYYGYTF
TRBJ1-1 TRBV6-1 CATQVSGMNTEAFF
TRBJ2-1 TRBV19 CASSISYRTNEQFF
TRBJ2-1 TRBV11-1 CASRPGLPNEQFF
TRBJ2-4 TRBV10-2 CASSELAGLAKNIQYF
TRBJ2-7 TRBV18 CASSPQGTGGTSEQYF
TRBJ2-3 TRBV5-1 CASSASARTDTQYF
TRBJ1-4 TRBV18 CASSPRSQGGFEKLFF
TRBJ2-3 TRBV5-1 CASSLALAGNADTQYF
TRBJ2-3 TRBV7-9 CAGSPGQGGDTQYF
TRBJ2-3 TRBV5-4 CASSLDPRPTDTQYF
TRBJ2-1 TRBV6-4 CASSEKDGLNEQFF
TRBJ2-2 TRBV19 CASSGTSGRRGSGELFF
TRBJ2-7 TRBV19 CASRGDREVDEQYF
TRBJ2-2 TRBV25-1 CASSESVGRGNTGELFF
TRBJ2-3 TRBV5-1 CASSEDSTDTQYF
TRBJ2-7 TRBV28 CASSLGYEQYF
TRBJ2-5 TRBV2 CASSLGRETQYF
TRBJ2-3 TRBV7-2 CASSLRPTGGGGTDTQYF
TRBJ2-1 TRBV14 CASSRNPPGLFVDEQFF